This TCR beta chain emerged from a study of metastatic and nonmetastatic thyroid tumors. Study details: Samples came from malignant and benign thyroid patients, and repertoires were compared across blood and tumor or nodule tissue.

Patients underwent thyroid surgery, and none had received any treatment before it. The ends were cut back, 8 bases at V and 2 bases at J, with 6 bases in the middle. From germline, CDR1 is SNHLY and CDR2 FYNNEI. This CDR3 region has 11 residues. This clone has ten or more counts. The target antigen is unknown. From the PCR reads, TCRdb re-called clones with MiXCR. The repertoire holds 43,000 or so clones, with about 4.2% as singletons. General study results and limits: In both blood and tumor samples, TCR beta diversity was reported significantly higher for malignant than benign nodules.

The receptor comes from a female donor with papillary thyroid cancer or a benign thyroid nodule (not recorded which). Some clones in this sample may be carry-over from other donors' samples. What was sequenced was blood. The chain links TRBV2 to TRBJ1-1; D gene uncertain. CDR3 sequence: CASGFNTEAFF. The CDR3 DNA is TGTGCCAGCGGGTTCAACACTGAAGCTTTCTTT.